Shown below are 9 T cell receptor beta chains from a single sample sequenced in a study of cytomegalovirus exposure and HLA in healthy donors. The PCR ran on 60 Vbeta and 13 Jbeta primers. Using immunoSEQ multiplex PCR, the repertoire was profiled, and TCRdb retains in-frame clones only, with some absent. The table lists more than 70,000 clones, 76% of them singletons. The specimen sequenced was PBMCs. All receptors come from a man in his forties in good health and CMV-seronegative.

The chain recombines TRBV7-3 with TRBJ2-3; 7 nucleotides line up with TRBD1. Unmatched junction bases numbered 9, after V lost 7 bases and J lost 2 bases. The CDR3 spans 15 residues. Germline CDR1 is SGHTA and CDR2 is FQGTGA. CDR3 coding DNA: TGTGCCAGCAACCCGACAGGGATGTCCACAGATACGCAGTATTTT. Translating gives CASNPTGMSTDTQYF.

V is TRBV12-5 and J is TRBJ2-3; 7 positions match TRBD1. V gave up 5 bases and J gave up 1 base; unmatched junction bases: 3. This CDR3 has 14 residues. CDR1 is LGHNT, CDR2 FRNRAP, per germline. For the CDR3, the DNA is TGTGCTAGTGGTCTCGGACAGGGCACAGATACGCAGTATTTT. The encoded protein is CASGLGQGTDTQYF.

This clone was recorded once. Lacking the conserved final phenylalanine or tryptophan, this CDR3 likely reflects a read error. The chain joins TRBV5-1 to TRBJ1-2; 7 nucleotides line up with TRBD1. This CDR3 has 15 amino acids. Germline CDR1 SGHRS, CDR2 YFSETQ. V shed 5 bases and J 1 base; nucleotides not matched to a gene: 8. The CDR3 loop is CASSNRDRGNYGYTL. In DNA form, the CDR3 reads TGCGCCAGCAGTAACCGGGACAGAGGTAACTATGGCTACACCCTC.

V and J are TRBV7-2 and TRBJ1-5; D is perhaps TRBD1 (5 bases). Trimming removed 3 bases at V and 4 bases at J, with 10 bases between. The germline CDR1 and CDR2 sequences are SGHTA and FQGNSA. The CDR3 spans 14 residues. CDR3 DNA sequence: TGTGCCAGCAGCTTCTTAGGGGCGAATCAGCCCCAGCATTTT. Amino acid sequence: CASSFLGANQPQHF.

CDR3 loop: CAWSVEVRTHFYEQYF. The DNA for the CDR3 is TGTGCCTGGAGTGTAGAAGTTCGGACACACTTCTACGAGCAGTACTTC. The genes are TRBV30 and TRBJ2-5; maybe TRBD1 (5 bases). The DNA end is more similar to TRBJ2-7, so the J call may be wrong. CDR1 and CDR2 (germline): GTSNPN, SVGIG (reference sequence). The CDR3 loop spans 16 amino acids.

This clone was detected only a few times. This rearrangement joins TRBV9 to TRBJ1-5; 10 nucleotides agree with TRBD1. Germline V CDR1 and CDR2: SGDLS, YYNGEE. This CDR3 has 15 amino acids. V dropped 4 bases and J dropped 6; count of bases not matched to a gene: 7. This CDR3 reads CASSPDRGGGQPQHF. CDR3 DNA sequence: TGTGCCAGCAGCCCGGACAGGGGGGGAGGTCAGCCCCAGCATTTT.

This clone was seen a few times. The chain employs TRBV4-2 and TRBJ2-3; 15 bases agree with TRBD2. V trimming: 2 bases; J trimming: 6 bases; junction bases outside the gene matches: 3. CDR1 and CDR2 (germline): LGHNA, YNFKEQ. The CDR3 extends over 16 amino acids. The chain's CDR3 is CASSQSGTSGGDTQYF. DNA for the CDR3: TGTGCCAGCAGCCAATCCGGGACTAGCGGGGGGGATACGCAGTATTTT.

The gene calls are TRBV23-1 and TRBJ1-2; TRBD1 is a possible D gene (6 bases). Being an ORF, TRBV23-1 has a function that is uncertain. V was cut by 7 bases and J by 5 bases, with 20 bases left in between. CDR3 length: 15 amino acids. CDR3 sequence (DNA): TGCGCCAGCACGAAAATTGGGGACATGTCATATGGCTACACCTTC. Its protein is CASTKIGDMSYGYTF.

V gene TRBV15 combines with J gene TRBJ2-3; TRBD1 might be the D (6 bases). V shed 0 bases and J shed 3 bases, with 13 bases lying between them. The CDR3 extends over 16 amino acids. CDR1 is LNHNV and CDR2 is YYDKDF in the germline V gene (reference sequence). CDR3 nucleotide sequence: TGTGCCACCAGCAGAGATAGGGGGATATCAACAGATACGCAGTATTTT. It codes for CATSRDRGISTDTQYF.